The 14 T cell receptor beta chains reported below all come from one sample, sequenced in a study of T cells after yellow fever vaccination. TCRdb analysed the 5' RACE reads with MiXCR anew, one entry per CDR3 protein. The sample has 610,000 or so distinct CDR3 sequences; around an eighth are singletons. The material sequenced was PBMCs, taken on the day of the yellow fever booster vaccination. Every receptor here comes from a man younger than 45 who received the YFV17D yellow fever vaccine.

The chain is built from TRBV29-1 and TRBJ2-2; TRBD1 is a possible D gene (6 bases). The CDR3 is 15 residues long. V shed 6 bases and J shed 4 bases, with 18 bases lying between them. Germline V CDR1 and CDR2: SQVTM, ANQGSEA. The CDR3 DNA reads as TGCAGCGTGAACTTACAGGGAGTGGGCACCGGGGAGCTGTTTTTT. This gives the protein CSVNLQGVGTGELFF.

A few counts support this clonotype. The chain uses TRBV7-6 and TRBJ2-5; D remains unclear. CDR1 and CDR2 (germline): SGHVS, FNYEAQ. Trimming left V 5 bases short and J 1 base short, with 14 bases between. CDR3 size: 15 residues. Written as DNA, the CDR3 is TGTGCCAGCAGCCCCCTGGGAAGAGGCCAAGAGACCCAGTACTTC. It specifies CASSPLGRGQETQYF. Filled out from reference TRBV7-6 and TRBJ2-5, the complete variable domain reads GAGVSQSPRYKVTKRGQDVALRCDPISGHVSLYWYRQALGQGPEFLTYFNYEAQQDKSGLPNDRFSAERPEGSISTLTIQRTEQRDSAMYRCASSPLGRGQETQYFGPGTRLLVL.

The V call is TRBV28, the J call TRBJ2-1; 8 bases map to TRBD2. Germline CDR1 reads MDHEN; CDR2 reads SYDVKM. The V and J ends lost 4 bases and 6 bases, in that order; junction bases with no gene match: 14. This CDR3 is built from 17 residues. The CDR3 DNA sequence: TGTGCCAGCAGTTGGGGAAGCGGGAGTAGGGGTCGCAATGAGCAGTTCTTC. Translation: CASSWGSGSRGRNEQFF.

The chain employs TRBV13 and TRBJ2-1; TRBD2 matches 10 bases. The CDR3 runs to 15 residues. Germline CDR1 PRHDT, CDR2 FYEKMQ (reference sequence). Losses at the gene ends were 3 bases for V and 8 bases for J; bases not matched to a gene: 7. In nucleotides, the CDR3 is TGTGCCAGCAGCTTCACTAGCGGGAATGACGATGAGCAGTTCTTC. Its protein product is CASSFTSGNDDEQFF.

This clonotype was seen more than once but under ten times. V gene TRBV3-1 combines with J gene TRBJ2-3, with 8 bases aligning to TRBD1. Germline CDR1 reads LGHDT; CDR2 reads YNNKEL (reference sequence). The CDR3 length is 16 residues. The J segment lost 5 bases and the V segment lost 3 bases, leaving 10 bases of the junction unmatched. CDR3 protein: CASSHGQGIFGDTQYF. The CDR3 region has the DNA TGTGCCAGCAGCCATGGACAGGGAATTTTCGGAGATACGCAGTATTTT.

The chain has TRBV12-3 or TRBV12-4 and TRBJ2-3; maybe TRBD1 (6 bases). Between the trimmed V and J ends, which lost 2 bases and 3 bases, there was a span of 12 bases. The length of the CDR3 is 15 residues. This CDR3 is CASSLWQGRTDTQYF. CDR3 nucleotides: TGTGCCAGCAGTTTATGGCAGGGGCGGACAGATACGCAGTATTTT.

The chain employs TRBV7-2 and TRBJ2-7; D possibly corresponds to TRBD2 (6 bases). The CDR3 runs 14 residues. Germline CDR1 is SGHTA and CDR2 is FQGNSA. Trimming took off 5 bases at V and 3 bases at J, with 14 bases between the two ends. This CDR3 reads CASSAWGTGYEQYF. Here the CDR3 DNA reads TGTGCCAGCAGCGCGTGGGGGACTGGCTACGAGCAGTACTTC.

This clonotype was counted ten times or more. This chain joins TRBV7-9 and TRBJ2-5, with D possibly being TRBD2 (5 bases). CDR1 is SEHNR, CDR2 FQNEAQ, per germline (reference sequence). V was pared by 10 bases and J by 5 bases, with 17 bases between. This CDR3 has 13 amino acids. The CDR3: CATEQSGGETQYF. The DNA of the CDR3 is TGTGCCACCGAACAGAGCGGTGGTGAGACCCAGTACTTC.

The chain uses TRBV5-5 and TRBJ2-7; D ambiguous. Germline CDR1 is SGHKS and CDR2 is YYEKEE (reference sequence). Between the trimmed V and J ends, which lost 6 bases and 2 bases, there was a span of 12 bases. The CDR3 covers 13 residues. Written as DNA, the CDR3 is TGTGCCAGCAACAGAATTGAGGCCTACGAGCAGTACTTC. It specifies CASNRIEAYEQYF.

The chain combines TRBV6-5 with TRBJ2-5; D unclear. Germline CDR1 and CDR2: MNHEY and SVGAGI. Trimming took 0 bases from V and 5 from J, leaving 13 bases between them. The CDR3 has 15 amino acids. CDR3 region: CASSYSPLDLETQYF. The CDR3 region has the DNA TGTGCCAGCAGTTACTCTCCTCTGGATCTGGAGACCCAGTACTTC.

The chain is built from TRBV7-3 and TRBJ2-5, with D perhaps matching TRBD1 or TRBD2 (5 bases each). This CDR3 region has 17 residues. Germline lookup yields CDR1 SGHTA and CDR2 FQGTGA. Deletions cut 1 base from V and 5 bases from J, with 20 bases between. CDR3 sequence (DNA): TGTGCCAGCAGCTTAAAGGCTGGGACCCCCAAGGGGGAGACCCAGTACTTC. It encodes CASSLKAGTPKGETQYF.

This clonotype showed up just a few times. The chain carries TRBV7-9 and TRBJ2-3; 8 bases match TRBD2. The CDR3 is 16 residues long. Germline V gene lookup returns CDR1 SEHNR and CDR2 FQNEAQ (reference sequence). With V trimmed by 5 bases and J by 0 bases, 7 bases remained unmatched. CDR3: CASSETSGASTDTQYF. The CDR3 DNA reads TGTGCCAGCAGCGAAACTAGCGGAGCTAGCACAGATACGCAGTATTTT.

V and J are TRBV28 and TRBJ1-1, with 7 bases aligning to TRBD1. This CDR3 is 13 amino acids long. CDR1 is MDHEN, CDR2 SYDVKM, per germline. J lost 11 bases, V lost 4 bases, and 10 bases had no gene match. The CDR3 nucleotides are TGTGCCAGCAGTTCACGAGACAGGGAGCGTGCTTTCTTT. Translating it yields CASSSRDRERAFF.

This clonotype was recorded a few times. This chain uses TRBV4-1 with TRBJ2-6; D gene ambiguous. The CDR3 sequence is 16 residues long. V dropped 2 bases and J dropped 1 base, with 9 bases sitting between them. Germline V CDR1 and CDR2: MGHRA, YSYEKL. The CDR3 loop reads CASSQLLQSGANVLTF. The CDR3, as DNA: TGCGCCAGCAGCCAACTATTGCAGTCTGGGGCCAACGTCCTGACTTTC.